Below are 10 T cell receptor beta chains sequenced from a single sample in a study of Ad26.COV2.S vaccination and SARS-CoV-2 variants. Measured with immunoSEQ multiplex PCR; TCRdb has only the in-frame clones, and not every one. The sample includes 380,000 or so clones, about 87% of them seen just once. Treatment defined: approximately 18 received Ad26.COV2.S at low or high dose, single or two shots; about five received placebo; per-sample allocation not given. The samples were gathered on day 63 after the first injection of vaccine or placebo. The starting material was peripheral blood, obtained in a trial of Ad26.COV2.S vaccine versus placebo. These receptors all come from a person aged 18-60 years who received the Ad26.COV2.S COVID-19 vaccine or a placebo.

J is TRBJ1-6 and V is TRBV9; weak D call: TRBD1 (5 bases). The V end was cut by 5 bases, the J end by 6 bases, with 15 bases between. The CDR3 consists of 15 residues. Germline V gene data show CDR1 as SGDLS and CDR2 as YYNGEE. The CDR3 reads CASRNPGLINSPLHF. The CDR3 DNA reads as TGTGCCAGCAGAAACCCGGGACTGATTAATTCACCCCTCCACTTT.

Only a few counts were recorded for this clone. This chain links TRBV19 with TRBJ1-1, with D hard to call. The CDR3 is made up of 8 amino acids. The germline V gene encodes CDR1 LNHDA and CDR2 SQIVND (reference sequence). In nucleotides, the CDR3 is TGTGCTTTCAAGGGAGCTTTCTTT. Its translation: CAFKGAFF.

This chain uses TRBV7-9 with TRBJ1-5; D remains ambiguous. V gave up 4 bases and J gave up 5 bases, with 18 bases separating them. The CDR3 is 16 amino acids. In germline, CDR1 is SEHNR, CDR2 FQNEAQ (reference sequence). The CDR3 coding sequence is TGTGCCAGCAGCTCCGGTCTCTTCGGGCACGATCAGCCCCAGCATTTT. Its translation is CASSSGLFGHDQPQHF.

This clone has more than one count but fewer than ten. The CDR3 bases are TGTGCCAGCAGTAACGCCGCCGGGATCTCCTACGAGCAGTACTTC. It specifies CASSNAAGISYEQYF. This chain connects TRBV7-9 to TRBJ2-7; D may be TRBD2 (5 bases). The CDR3 is 15 residues long. V gave up 6 bases and J gave up 0 bases, with 15 bases separating them. From germline, CDR1 is SEHNR and CDR2 FQNEAQ (reference sequence).

The chain joins TRBV15 to TRBJ1-1; D is unclear. The CDR3 contains 14 residues. CDR1 and CDR2 (germline): LNHNV, YYDKDF (reference sequence). V was shortened by 1 base and J by 3 bases, with 9 bases between the two germline ends. This CDR3 reads CATSRGRLDTEAFF. DNA for the CDR3: TGTGCCACCAGCAGAGGGCGTTTGGACACTGAAGCTTTCTTT.

The rearrangement uses TRBV28 and TRBJ2-7, with TRBD1 matching over 9 bases. Trimming took 6 bases from V and 2 from J; bases not matched to a gene: 11. This CDR3 comprises 16 residues. Germline CDR1 is MDHEN and CDR2 is SYDVKM. For the CDR3, the DNA is TGTGCCAGCAGCATAACGACAGGGGGTAAGGCCTACGAGCAGTACTTC. It codes for CASSITTGGKAYEQYF.

The rearrangement uses TRBV11-2 and TRBJ2-5, with D possibly TRBD2 on 6 matching bases. The germline V gene has CDR1 SGHAT and CDR2 FQNNGV. The CDR3 consists of 13 residues. Trimming shortened V by 5 bases and J by 3 bases, and 10 bases separated the two germline ends. CDR3 nucleotides: TGTGCCAGCAGCAGGGGCGGGAAAGAGACCCAGTACTTC. Protein: CASSRGGKETQYF.

The chain links TRBV6-6 to TRBJ1-5; unclear D gene. This CDR3 region has 15 residues. CDR1 and CDR2 from the germline V gene are MNHNY and SVGAGI (reference sequence). V lost 0 bases, J lost 3 bases, and 9 bases lay in between. CDR3 sequence (DNA): TGTGCCAGCAGTTACTCAAGACCCCCCAATCAGCCCCAGCATTTT. Translated: CASSYSRPPNQPQHF.

This chain links TRBV7-3 with TRBJ2-1; 14 nucleotides match TRBD2. V lost 5 bases, J lost 9 bases, and 9 bases stayed unmatched. This CDR3 contains 16 residues. CDR1 SGHTA and CDR2 FQGTGA come from the germline V gene. For the CDR3, the DNA is TGTGCCAGCAGCCCCGGGGGACTAGCGGGAGATACTGAGCAGTTCTTC. It encodes CASSPGGLAGDTEQFF.

This chain links TRBV29-1 with TRBJ1-5; tentative D call: TRBD1 (5 bases). This CDR3 spans 13 amino acids. V shed 5 bases and J shed 1 base, with 9 bases lying between them. Germline assignment: CDR1 SQVTM and CDR2 ANQGSEA. The CDR3 nucleotides read TGCAGCGTTCAAAGGGGCAGCAATCAGCCCCAGCATTTT. Translating gives CSVQRGSNQPQHF.